This T cell receptor beta chain was documented in a study of tumor-infiltrating lymphocytes in primary liver carcinoma. The trim removed 3 bases at V and 6 bases at J, leaving 5 bases unmatched. CDR1 is SGHKS and CDR2 is YYEKEE in the germline V gene (reference sequence). The CDR3 covers 14 residues. From approximately 0.5 ug of total RNA, TCR beta-specific cDNA was reverse-transcribed using a constant-region primer. Sequencing libraries for TCR beta derived from three nested multiplex PCR rounds that used slightly modified ARM-PCR. The opening two PCR rounds, about 10 cycles each, paired TRBV1-TRBV30 forward primers with a C-beta reverse primer. TCRdb passed the multiplex PCR reads through MiXCR, listing each CDR3 protein once. The table has about 180,000 distinct CDR3 sequences, 50% to 75% seen once. Blood RNA came from unsorted whole blood; germline DNA was also extracted.

The chain has TRBV5-5 and TRBJ1-4; 7 nucleotides align to TRBD1. This receptor was identified in a man between 40 and 49 years old with primary liver carcinoma and hepatitis B virus infection. Sequenced material: peripheral blood. The CDR3 protein is CASSYRGGDEKLFF. The DNA for the CDR3 is TGTGCCAGCAGCTACAGGGGTGGAGATGAAAAACTGTTTTTT.